This T cell receptor (beta chain) emerged from a study of cytomegalovirus exposure and HLA in healthy donors. Germline values: CDR1 SGHRS, CDR2 YFSETQ. With V trimmed by 3 bases and J by 4 bases, 8 bases remained unmatched. The CDR3 runs to 16 residues. The study ran its PCR with 60 Vbeta and 13 Jbeta primers. Assay used: immunoSEQ multiplex PCR; TCRdb lists only in-frame clones, some missing. Of tens of thousands of clones detected, 79% appear once; the ten largest clones hold around 3%. The chain carries TRBV5-1 and TRBJ2-1, with 9 positions matching TRBD1. The receptor's source is a man aged 25 to 40 in good health and CMV-seronegative. Sequencing was carried out using PBMCs. The CDR3 DNA sequence: TGCGCCAGCAGCTCACTGCCCGGGACAGGGTACAATGAGCAGTTCTTC. As protein: CASSSLPGTGYNEQFF.